The source of this TCR beta chain is a study of cytotoxic CD8 clonotypes in ibrutinib-treated CLL. Study information: A median 12 months of treatment, range 6 to 36, preceded the collection of response samples. Study results and caveats: Sustained-remission and progressing patients were not sampled at matched times.

The CDR3 has 15 amino acids. V was clipped by 6 bases and J by 2 bases; unmatched bases: 7. Germline values: CDR1 LNHDA, CDR2 SQIVND (reference sequence). Turning to this clone: Antigen unknown.

The repertoire was sequenced with immunoSEQ multiplex PCR; TCRdb's copy has only in-frame clones and lacks some. The sample has about 70,000 clones, 90% seen once. This receptor was taken from a human donor with chronic lymphocytic leukemia. Here the sequenced sample was PBMCs, taken after 12 months of ibrutinib treatment. The V gene is TRBV19, the J gene TRBJ1-5; 7 bases fit TRBD1. This chain's CDR3 is CASRPRDSRNQPQHF. The DNA for the CDR3 is TGTGCCAGTAGGCCCAGGGACAGCCGCAATCAGCCCCAGCATTTT.